The sequence of this T cell receptor beta chain was determined in a study of tumor-infiltrating lymphocytes in primary liver carcinoma. Study-wide background: Read depth, roughly 3.5 to 7.13 million productive TCRbeta reads, did not differ significantly between tissues.

Findings and limits, study-wide: The study found a significantly higher top-250-clone fraction in tumors than in blood (p = 0.039).

DNA and RNA were both co-extracted from around 20-30 mg of bulk tissue that had not been sorted. Patients underwent resection of primary liver carcinoma. Constant-region priming of about 520 ng total RNA yielded TCR beta cDNA. Nested multiplex PCR, run for three rounds with slightly modified ARM-PCR, yielded TCR beta libraries. The opening two PCR rounds, around 9 cycles each, paired TRBV1-TRBV30 forward primers with a C-beta reverse primer. TCRdb re-called the multiplex PCR reads through MiXCR, storing one row per CDR3 protein. Among about 100,000 distinct CDR3 sequences listed, 65% to 75% were seen once. Germline CDR1 and CDR2: SGHAT and FQNNGV. The length of the CDR3 is 14 residues. Concerning this clonotype: Its antigen is not known. One end of the junction varies from germline; a read error may be responsible.

Sequences were obtained from liver tumor tissue from sampling region 2. Subset denoted: tumor region T2, inferior pole. The sequence came from a woman aged 55-69 years with primary liver carcinoma and hepatitis B virus infection. V and J are TRBV11-2 and TRBJ2-7; no reliable D call. This chain's CDR3 is CASSLLPGRYKQYF. The CDR3 coding sequence is TGTGCCAGCAGCTTGCTGCCGGGCCGCTACAAGCAGTACTTC.